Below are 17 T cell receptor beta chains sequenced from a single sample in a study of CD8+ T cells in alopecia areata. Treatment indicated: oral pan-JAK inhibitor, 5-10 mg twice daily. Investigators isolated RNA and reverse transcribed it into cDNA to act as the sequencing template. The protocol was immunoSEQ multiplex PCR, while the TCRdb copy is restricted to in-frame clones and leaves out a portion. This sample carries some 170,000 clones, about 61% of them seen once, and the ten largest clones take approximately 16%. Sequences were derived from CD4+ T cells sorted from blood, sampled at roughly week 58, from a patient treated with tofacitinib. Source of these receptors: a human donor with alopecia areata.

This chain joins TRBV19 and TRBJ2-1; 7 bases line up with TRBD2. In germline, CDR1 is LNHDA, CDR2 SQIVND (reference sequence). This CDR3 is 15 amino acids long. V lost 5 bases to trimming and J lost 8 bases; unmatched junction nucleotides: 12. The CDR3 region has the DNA TGTGCCAGTAGTCCCCACGCGGGGGTTGGGGATGAGCAGTTCTTC. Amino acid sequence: CASSPHAGVGDEQFF.

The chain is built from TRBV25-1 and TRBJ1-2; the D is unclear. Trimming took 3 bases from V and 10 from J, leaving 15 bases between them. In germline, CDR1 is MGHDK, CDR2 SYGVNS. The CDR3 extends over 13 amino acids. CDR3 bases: TGTGCCAGCAGTGATAGGAACGTCGCGGCCTACACCTTC. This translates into CASSDRNVAAYTF.

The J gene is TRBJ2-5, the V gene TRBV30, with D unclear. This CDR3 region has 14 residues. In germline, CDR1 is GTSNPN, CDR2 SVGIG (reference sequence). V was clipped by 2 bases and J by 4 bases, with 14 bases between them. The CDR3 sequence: CAWSPSSPSETQYF. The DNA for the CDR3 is TGTGCCTGGAGTCCTTCCTCCCCTTCAGAGACCCAGTACTTC.

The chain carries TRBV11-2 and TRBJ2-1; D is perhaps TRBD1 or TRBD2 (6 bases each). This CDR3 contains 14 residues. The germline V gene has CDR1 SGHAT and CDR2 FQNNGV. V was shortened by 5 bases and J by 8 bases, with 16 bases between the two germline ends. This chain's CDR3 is CASSTRRGADEQFF. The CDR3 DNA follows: TGTGCCAGCAGCACCCGAAGGGGGGCCGATGAGCAGTTCTTC. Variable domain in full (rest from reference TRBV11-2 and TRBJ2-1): EAGVAQSPRYKIIEKRQSVAFWCNPISGHATLYWYQQILGQGPKLLIQFQNNGVVDDSQLPKDRFSAERLKGVDSTLKIQPAKLEDSAVYLCASSTRRGADEQFFGPGTRLTVL.

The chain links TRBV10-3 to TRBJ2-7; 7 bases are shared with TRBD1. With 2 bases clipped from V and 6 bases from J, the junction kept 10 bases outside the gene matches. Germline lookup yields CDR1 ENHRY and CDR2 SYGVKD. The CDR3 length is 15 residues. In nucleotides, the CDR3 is TGTGCCATCAGTGAGACACCGGGACAGACCCTCGAGCAGTACTTC. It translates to CAISETPGQTLEQYF.

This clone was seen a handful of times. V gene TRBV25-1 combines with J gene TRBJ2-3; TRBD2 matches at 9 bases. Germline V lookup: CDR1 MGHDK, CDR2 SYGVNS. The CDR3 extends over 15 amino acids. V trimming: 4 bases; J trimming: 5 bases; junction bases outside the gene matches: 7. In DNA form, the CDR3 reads TGTGCCAGCAGTGGGCGTAGCGGGGGTATAGATACGCAGTATTTT. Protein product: CASSGRSGGIDTQYF.

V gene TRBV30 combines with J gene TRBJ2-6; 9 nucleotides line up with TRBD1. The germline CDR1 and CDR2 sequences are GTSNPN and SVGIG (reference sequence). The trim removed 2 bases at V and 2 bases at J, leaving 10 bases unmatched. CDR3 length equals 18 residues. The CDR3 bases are TGTGCCTGGAGTTTATTCGACAGGGGGAGGCCTGGGGCCAACGTCCTGACTTTC. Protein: CAWSLFDRGRPGANVLTF.

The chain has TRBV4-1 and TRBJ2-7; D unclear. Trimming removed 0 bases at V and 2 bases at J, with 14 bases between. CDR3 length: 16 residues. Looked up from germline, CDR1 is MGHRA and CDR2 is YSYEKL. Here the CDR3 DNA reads TGCGCCAGCAGCCAAGATGCAAGAATCACCGCCTACGAGCAGTACTTC. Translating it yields CASSQDARITAYEQYF.

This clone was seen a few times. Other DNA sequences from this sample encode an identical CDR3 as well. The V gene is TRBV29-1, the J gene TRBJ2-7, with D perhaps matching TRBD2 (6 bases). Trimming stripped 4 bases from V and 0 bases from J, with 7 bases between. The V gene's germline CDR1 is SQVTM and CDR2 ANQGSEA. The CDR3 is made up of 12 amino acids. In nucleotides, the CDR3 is TGCAGCGTTGTGGAGGGCTCCTACGAGCAGTACTTC. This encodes CSVVEGSYEQYF.

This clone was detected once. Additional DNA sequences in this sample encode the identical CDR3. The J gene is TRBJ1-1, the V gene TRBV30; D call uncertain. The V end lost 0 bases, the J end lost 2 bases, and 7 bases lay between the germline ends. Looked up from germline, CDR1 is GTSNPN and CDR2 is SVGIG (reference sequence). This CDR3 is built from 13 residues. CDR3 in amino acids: CAWSVKGNTEAFF. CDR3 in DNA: TGTGCCTGGAGTGTCAAGGGAAACACTGAAGCTTTCTTT. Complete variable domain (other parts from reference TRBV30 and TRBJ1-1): SQTIHQWPATLVQPVGSPLSLECTVEGTSNPNLYWYRQAAGRGLQLLFYSVGIGQISSEVPQNLSASRPQDRQFILSSKKLLLSDSGFYLCAWSVKGNTEAFFGQGTRLTVV.

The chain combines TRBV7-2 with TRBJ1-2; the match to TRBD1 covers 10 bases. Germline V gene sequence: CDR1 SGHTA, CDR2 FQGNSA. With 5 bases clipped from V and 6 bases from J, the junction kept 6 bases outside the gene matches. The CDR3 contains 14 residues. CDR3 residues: CASSTGTGVDGYTF. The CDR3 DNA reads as TGTGCCAGCAGCACAGGGACAGGGGTTGATGGCTACACCTTC.

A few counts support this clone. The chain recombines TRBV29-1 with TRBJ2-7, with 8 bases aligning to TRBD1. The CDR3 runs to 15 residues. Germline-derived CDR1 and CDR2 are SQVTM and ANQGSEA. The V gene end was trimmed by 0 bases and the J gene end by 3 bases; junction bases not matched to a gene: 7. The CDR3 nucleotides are TGCAGCGTTGAAGATCAAGGACAGGGAGGCTACGAGCAGTACTTC. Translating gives CSVEDQGQGGYEQYF.

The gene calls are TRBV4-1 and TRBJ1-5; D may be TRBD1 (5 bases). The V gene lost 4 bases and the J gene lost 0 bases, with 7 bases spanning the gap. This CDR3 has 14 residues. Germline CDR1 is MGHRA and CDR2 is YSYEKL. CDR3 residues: CASSPQGSNQPQHF. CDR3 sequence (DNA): TGCGCCAGCAGCCCCCAGGGTAGCAATCAGCCCCAGCATTTT.

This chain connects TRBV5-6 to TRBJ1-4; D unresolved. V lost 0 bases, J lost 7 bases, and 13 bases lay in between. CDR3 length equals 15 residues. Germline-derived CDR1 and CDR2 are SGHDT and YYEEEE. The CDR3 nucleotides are TGTGCCAGCAGCTTGGGGCCTCGAGATGGTGAAAAACTGTTTTTT. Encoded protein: CASSLGPRDGEKLFF.

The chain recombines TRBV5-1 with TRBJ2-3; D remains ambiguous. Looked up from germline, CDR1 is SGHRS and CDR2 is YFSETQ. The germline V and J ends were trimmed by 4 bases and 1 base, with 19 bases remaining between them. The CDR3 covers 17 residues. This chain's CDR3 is CASSPWAHGSGTDTQYF. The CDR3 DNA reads TGCGCCAGCAGCCCTTGGGCCCATGGGTCTGGCACAGATACGCAGTATTTT.

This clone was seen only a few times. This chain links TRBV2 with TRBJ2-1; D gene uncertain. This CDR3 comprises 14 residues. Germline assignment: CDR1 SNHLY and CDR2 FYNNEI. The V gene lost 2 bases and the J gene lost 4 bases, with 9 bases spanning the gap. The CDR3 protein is CASSEREYYNEQFF. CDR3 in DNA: TGTGCCAGCAGTGAAAGGGAATATTACAATGAGCAGTTCTTC.

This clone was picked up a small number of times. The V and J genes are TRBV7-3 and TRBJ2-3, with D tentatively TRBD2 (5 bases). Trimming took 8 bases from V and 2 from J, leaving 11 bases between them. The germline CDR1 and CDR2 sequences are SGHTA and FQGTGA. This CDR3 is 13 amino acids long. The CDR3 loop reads CASGRGNTDTQYF. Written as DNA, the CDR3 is TGTGCCAGCGGTCGGGGTAACACAGATACGCAGTATTTT.